A single sample gave rise to the 21 T cell receptor beta chains below, sequenced in a study of molecular identifiers for immune sequencing clone quantification. MiXCR, run by TCRdb on the PCR reads, gives a single entry per CDR3 protein. The sample carries some 88,000 distinct CDR3 sequences, around 23% recorded once. Material for sequencing was naive CD8+ T cells from blood, with Jurkat cell RNA spiked in. The subset was: FACS-sorted CD8+CD4-CCR7+CD45RA+ naive T cells. The receptor set was obtained from a human donor in good health. Some libraries in this study had Jurkat cell RNA spiked in.

The genes are TRBV20-1 and TRBJ2-7; 9 positions agree with TRBD2. Trimming took 7 bases from V and 6 from J; bases not matched to a gene: 10. The CDR3 covers 13 residues. Germline loops: CDR1 DFQATT, CDR2 SNEGSKA (reference sequence). The CDR3 protein is CSGISGSLSEQYF. CDR3 DNA: TGCAGTGGTATTAGCGGGAGTCTCTCCGAGCAGTACTTC.

This clonotype was recorded many times. V usage is TRBV7-9 and J usage is TRBJ2-7; the match to TRBD1 covers 9 bases. The germline V gene encodes CDR1 SEHNR and CDR2 FQNEAQ (reference sequence). Trimming at V came to 3 bases and at J to 4 bases, leaving 1 base not matched to a gene. The CDR3 covers 13 residues. CDR3 protein: CASSFDRGYEQYF. For the CDR3, the DNA is TGTGCCAGCAGCTTTGACAGGGGGTACGAGCAGTACTTC.

The rearrangement joins TRBV10-1 to TRBJ2-3; 7 nucleotides agree with TRBD2. Germline V CDR1 and CDR2: WNHNN, SYGVQD (reference sequence). This CDR3 spans 15 amino acids. Trimming took 10 bases from V and 1 from J; bases not matched to a gene: 11. CDR3 sequence: CANSRGDRGTDTQYF. The CDR3 DNA reads as TGCGCCAACAGCCGGGGGGACCGAGGCACAGATACGCAGTATTTT.

This clonotype has just a few counts. V usage is TRBV11-2 and J usage is TRBJ2-5, with a weak D call TRBD1 (5 bases). Germline values: CDR1 SGHAT, CDR2 FQNNGV. V lost 5 bases to trimming and J lost 9 bases, with 7 bases between them. This CDR3 comprises 10 residues. The CDR3 nucleotides read TGTGCCAGCAGCGGCAGGGCCCAGTACTTC. It translates to CASSGRAQYF.

This clonotype was counted many times. The chain employs TRBV14 and TRBJ2-7; D perhaps matches TRBD2 (5 bases). Deletions cut 2 bases from V and 3 bases from J, with 11 bases between. CDR1 and CDR2 from the germline V gene are SGHDN and FVKESK. The CDR3 runs 14 residues. The CDR3: CASSQNRGIYEQYF. DNA of the CDR3: TGTGCCAGCAGCCAAAATCGGGGAATCTACGAGCAGTACTTC. The whole variable domain, remainder taken from reference TRBV14 and TRBJ2-7, is EAGVTQFPSHSVIEKGQTVTLRCDPISGHDNLYWYRRVMGKEIKFLLHFVKESKQDESGMPNNRFLAERTGGTYSTLKVQPAELEDSGVYFCASSQNRGIYEQYFGPGTRLTVT.

This clonotype occurred many times. The chain has TRBV12-3 or TRBV12-4 and TRBJ2-5, with 15 nucleotides matching TRBD2. The CDR3 is 17 amino acids. V lost 4 bases, J lost 3 bases, and 6 bases stayed unmatched. CDR3 nucleotides: TGTGCCAGCAGTTCGTGGGGACTAGCGGGGGGCAAAGAGACCCAGTACTTC. Translated: CASSSWGLAGGKETQYF.

In regard to this clonotype: The junction departs from the called germline gene at one end, perhaps through a read error. The genes are TRBV6-2 or TRBV6-3 and TRBJ2-3; D is possibly TRBD2 (5 bases). This CDR3 comprises 16 residues. Germline assignment: CDR1 MNHEY and CDR2 SVGEGT. The CDR3, as DNA: TGTGCCAGCAGTTACGGCATCTTGGGGAGCACAGATATGCAGTATTTT. Its protein product is CASSYGILGSTDMQYF.

This clonotype showed up many times. The rearrangement joins TRBV6-5 to TRBJ2-5; D is unresolved. Germline-derived CDR1 and CDR2 are MNHEY and SVGAGI. The V end lost 6 bases, the J end lost 2 bases, and 13 bases lay between the germline ends. This CDR3 contains 14 residues. The CDR3 DNA follows: TGTGCCAGCAGCCCCCGCTTCAATCAAGAGACCCAGTACTTC. This sequence encodes CASSPRFNQETQYF.

The chain carries TRBV19 and TRBJ2-1; 8 nucleotides line up with TRBD1. J was trimmed by 2 bases and V by 10 bases; bases with no gene match: 13. CDR3 length: 16 residues. Germline lookup yields CDR1 LNHDA and CDR2 SQIVND (reference sequence). CDR3 loop: CATNDGDRTPYNEQFF. CDR3 bases: TGTGCCACAAATGATGGGGACAGGACCCCCTACAATGAGCAGTTCTTC.

CDR3 region: CASSYRASDEETQYF. CDR3 bases: TGTGCCAGCAGTTACCGGGCTAGTGATGAAGAGACCCAGTACTTC. V is TRBV6-2 or TRBV6-3 and J is TRBJ2-5; D is unclear. This CDR3 has 15 amino acids. V gave up 2 bases and J gave up 3 bases, with 13 bases separating them. Germline V lookup: CDR1 MNHEY, CDR2 SVGEGT.

Ten or more counts support this clonotype. The chain links TRBV9 to TRBJ2-3; TRBD2 matches at 10 bases. After removal of 0 bases from V and 1 base from J, the junction contained 2 bases not matched to a gene. CDR1 SGDLS and CDR2 YYNGEE come from the germline V gene. The length of the CDR3 is 16 residues. CDR3 sequence: CASSVVTSGGTDTQYF. CDR3 bases: TGTGCCAGCAGCGTAGTAACTAGCGGGGGCACAGATACGCAGTATTTT.

The chain links TRBV29-1 to TRBJ1-4, with TRBD1 matching 10 bases. The CDR3 extends over 13 amino acids. Germline-derived CDR1 and CDR2 are SQVTM and ANQGSEA. Unmatched junction bases numbered 6, after V lost 6 bases and J lost 8 bases. Here the CDR3 reads CSVTGTGDEKLFF. Written as DNA, the CDR3 is TGCAGCGTGACCGGGACAGGGGACGAAAAACTGTTTTTT.

Within the sample, this clonotype is medium-sized. CDR3 loop: CASSLGGRDADTQYF. DNA of the CDR3: TGCGCCAGCAGCTTAGGAGGCAGGGACGCAGATACGCAGTATTTT. V gene TRBV5-1 combines with J gene TRBJ2-3, with D perhaps given as TRBD1 or TRBD2 (5 bases each). This CDR3 comprises 15 residues. Trimming pared 2 bases from V and 4 bases from J, leaving 14 bases between. The germline CDR1 and CDR2 sequences are SGHRS and YFSETQ.

This clonotype was seen repeatedly, ten times or more. The CDR3 spells CASSPAYRGGYEQYF. The CDR3 nucleotides read TGTGCCAGCAGCCCAGCCTACAGGGGGGGCTACGAGCAGTACTTC. The rearrangement links TRBV7-2 to TRBJ2-7; possible D gene TRBD1, 8 bases. V was trimmed by 5 bases and J by 3 bases, leaving 17 bases between them. CDR1 is SGHTA and CDR2 is FQGNSA in the germline V gene. The CDR3 extends over 15 amino acids.

For this clonotype: A much larger clone lies a single base off, so this may be a read error. V is TRBV20-1 and J is TRBJ1-1; the D gene is possibly TRBD1 (6 bases). Deletions cut 1 base from V and 10 bases from J, with 16 bases between. The CDR3 loop spans 13 amino acids. Germline V gene sequence: CDR1 DFQATT, CDR2 SNEGSKA (reference sequence). CDR3 amino acids: CSARARTVNGAFF. In nucleotides, the CDR3 is TGCAGTGCTAGAGCCCGGACAGTGAATGGAGCTTTCTTT.

This clonotype showed up many times. CDR3 sequence (DNA): TGCGCCAGCAGCTTGGACGGGACAGGCGGCGAGCAGTACTTC. Protein sequence: CASSLDGTGGEQYF. This chain connects TRBV5-1 to TRBJ2-7, with 8 nucleotides matching TRBD1. Germline values: CDR1 SGHRS, CDR2 YFSETQ. After removal of 0 bases from V and 6 bases from J, the junction contained 5 bases not matched to a gene. The CDR3 extends over 14 amino acids.

This clonotype has only a few counts. The J gene is TRBJ2-1, the V gene TRBV5-6, with D unresolved. The V and J ends lost 0 bases and 4 bases respectively, with 5 bases between them. The CDR3 is 13 residues long. Germline V lookup: CDR1 SGHDT, CDR2 YYEEEE. CDR3 bases: TGTGCCAGCAGCTTGGGGGAATACAATGAGCAGTTCTTC. Translating it yields CASSLGEYNEQFF.

The chain links TRBV25-1 to TRBJ1-4; D unresolved. This CDR3 has 16 amino acids. V shed 5 bases and J shed 3 bases, with 16 bases lying between them. Germline V gene sequence: CDR1 MGHDK, CDR2 SYGVNS. This CDR3 is CASSHLPHQANEKLFF. In nucleotides, the CDR3 is TGTGCCAGCAGTCACCTCCCCCACCAGGCTAATGAAAAACTGTTTTTT.

This clonotype occurred a few times. V is TRBV18 and J is TRBJ1-1; no clear D gene. The V end lost 6 bases, the J end lost 7 bases, and 12 bases lay between the germline ends. Looked up from germline, CDR1 is KGHSH and CDR2 is LQKENI. The CDR3 covers 12 residues. The CDR3 protein is CASSEFKNEAFF. The CDR3 bases are TGTGCCAGCTCCGAATTTAAGAATGAAGCTTTCTTT.

This clonotype has only a few counts. One base away lies a much larger clone, so this may be a sequencing read error. The chain is built from TRBV7-9 and TRBJ1-5; D gene unclear. With 6 bases removed from V and 4 bases from J, the gap between germline ends came to 7 bases. From germline, CDR1 is SEHNR and CDR2 FQNEAQ (reference sequence). The CDR3 totals 12 residues. CDR3: CASSSGNQPQHF. The CDR3 DNA sequence: TGTGCCAGCAGTTCGGGGAATCAGCCCCAGCATTTT.

The DNA of the CDR3 is TGCGCCAGCAGCCAAGCATGGGGCCGGGAGGCAGCTGTTGATTATGGCTACACCTTC. Translating it yields CASSQAWGREAAVDYGYTF. The genes are TRBV4-1 and TRBJ1-2; D is possibly TRBD1 (5 bases). The CDR3 runs 19 residues. Germline V lookup: CDR1 MGHRA, CDR2 YSYEKL. Trimming took off 1 base at V and 5 bases at J, with 26 bases between the two ends.